One sample yielded the 27 T cell receptor beta chains listed below, sequenced in a study of blood T cell repertoires in COVID-19. The method was immunoSEQ multiplex PCR; TCRdb's version includes in-frame clones alone and lacks a portion of them. The profile shows about 270,000 clones, 70% to 90% of them singletons. Material: peripheral blood. The receptors derive from a woman in her forties or fifties with acute or convalescent COVID-19.

The chain employs TRBV7-9 and TRBJ1-1; no reliable D call. This CDR3 has 14 amino acids. Germline lookup yields CDR1 SEHNR and CDR2 FQNEAQ (reference sequence). V lost 5 bases to trimming and J lost 0 bases, with 10 bases between them. CDR3 protein: CASSPINMNTEAFF. The CDR3 DNA sequence: TGTGCCAGCAGCCCAATAAACATGAACACTGAAGCTTTCTTT.

The genes are TRBV9 and TRBJ2-3; D is possibly TRBD1 (5 bases). Trimming took off 3 bases at V and 3 bases at J, with 17 bases between the two ends. Germline loops: CDR1 SGDLS, CDR2 YYNGEE. The CDR3 has 16 residues. The CDR3: CASSANSQPGTDTQYF. The CDR3 DNA reads TGTGCCAGCAGCGCCAATAGTCAGCCAGGGACAGATACGCAGTATTTT.

This chain connects TRBV10-3 to TRBJ2-3; 12 nucleotides agree with TRBD2. Germline V CDR1 and CDR2: ENHRY, SYGVKD. The CDR3 totals 16 residues. The V and J ends lost 3 bases and 4 bases, in that order; junction bases with no gene match: 5. CDR3 bases: TGTGCCATCAGTGACCCGACTAGCGGGAGCGCAGATACGCAGTATTTT. Translated: CAISDPTSGSADTQYF.

The chain carries TRBV2 and TRBJ2-1; 13 nucleotides match TRBD2. Trimming removed 5 bases from V and 7 bases from J; junction bases left unmatched: 8. The CDR3 sequence is 16 residues long. The germline V gene encodes CDR1 SNHLY and CDR2 FYNNEI. CDR3: CASSPIGLAGVNEQFF. For the CDR3, the DNA is TGTGCCAGCAGTCCCATAGGACTAGCGGGGGTAAATGAGCAGTTCTTC.

The sample holds one count of this clone. The J gene is TRBJ2-7, the V gene TRBV6-5; TRBD2 is a possible D gene (6 bases). Germline CDR1 MNHEY, CDR2 SVGAGI. Trimming took 3 bases from V and 3 from J, leaving 12 bases between them. This CDR3 region has 14 residues. The CDR3 DNA reads TGTGCCAGCAGTTATCGGGAGACGTTCTACGAGCAGTACTTC. It codes for CASSYRETFYEQYF.

The CDR3 here is CAISEGIGAQPQHF. The CDR3 DNA follows: TGTGCCATCAGTGAGGGTATTGGGGCCCAGCCCCAGCATTTT. The rearrangement joins TRBV10-3 to TRBJ1-5; D may be TRBD1 (5 bases). Trimming cost V 2 bases and J 7 bases, with 12 bases left between them. CDR3 length equals 14 residues. Germline-derived CDR1 and CDR2 are ENHRY and SYGVKD.

This clone showed up just a few times. V and J are TRBV7-2 and TRBJ1-2; D remains unclear. Germline CDR1 is SGHTA and CDR2 is FQGNSA. This CDR3 spans 14 amino acids. Trimming took off 3 bases at V and 4 bases at J, with 12 bases between the two ends. The CDR3 spells CASSLTSLVYGYTF. The CDR3 DNA reads TGTGCCAGCAGCTTGACTTCATTGGTCTATGGCTACACCTTC.

The chain uses TRBV9 and TRBJ2-6; no firm D call. V gave up 1 base and J gave up 1 base, with 6 bases separating them. The CDR3 is 15 residues long. Per germline, CDR1 SGDLS and CDR2 YYNGEE. The CDR3 loop is CASSVTVSGANVLTF. In nucleotides, the CDR3 is TGTGCCAGCAGCGTAACGGTATCTGGGGCCAACGTCCTGACTTTC.

The chain carries TRBV28 and TRBJ2-2, with 12 positions matching TRBD2. The J segment lost 0 bases and the V segment lost 7 bases, leaving 15 bases of the junction unmatched. The CDR3 consists of 20 residues. Per the germline V gene, CDR1 is MDHEN and CDR2 is SYDVKM. For the CDR3, the DNA is TGTGCCAGCACTCCTCTAGAAGGACTAGCGGGACCCGCGAACACCGGGGAGCTGTTTTTT. Translating it yields CASTPLEGLAGPANTGELFF.

The gene calls are TRBV24-1 and TRBJ2-5, with 11 bases aligning to TRBD2. J was trimmed by 5 bases and V by 1 base; bases with no gene match: 11. There are 18 residues in the CDR3. CDR1 KGHDR and CDR2 SFDVKD come from the germline V gene. For the CDR3, the DNA is TGTGCCACCAGTGATTTTGGGACTAGCGGTCCGAGGGGGGAGACCCAGTACTTC. It codes for CATSDFGTSGPRGETQYF.

V is TRBV27 and J is TRBJ1-6; TRBD1 agrees at 9 bases. Trimming cost V 2 bases and J 11 bases; bases outside gene matches: 10. This CDR3 comprises 16 residues. Looked up from germline, CDR1 is MNHEY and CDR2 is SMNVEV (reference sequence). The CDR3 protein is CASSLAGTGLRAPLHF. In DNA, the CDR3 is TGTGCCAGCAGTTTAGCCGGGACAGGGTTGAGAGCACCCCTCCACTTT.

The chain joins TRBV6-5 to TRBJ1-1; tentative D call: TRBD1 (5 bases). Trimming took 0 bases from V and 3 from J, leaving 8 bases between them. This CDR3 has 14 amino acids. Germline CDR1 is MNHEY and CDR2 is SVGAGI. The CDR3 reads CASSYSGVHTEAFF. The CDR3 DNA is TGTGCCAGCAGTTACTCAGGGGTGCACACTGAAGCTTTCTTT.

The chain combines TRBV3-1 (or the pseudogene TRBV3-2) with TRBJ1-1; D ambiguous. V dropped 3 bases and J dropped 2 bases, with 10 bases sitting between them. CDR3 length equals 14 residues. Germline loops: CDR1 LGHDT, CDR2 YNNKEL (reference sequence). CDR3 amino acids: CASSQEAANTEAFF. CDR3 bases: TGTGCCAGCAGCCAGGAGGCAGCAAACACTGAAGCTTTCTTT.

This sequence joins TRBV18 and TRBJ2-2; D gene uncertain. The CDR3 runs 15 residues. V lost 4 bases and J lost 1, with 10 bases in between. CDR1 KGHSH and CDR2 LQKENI come from the germline V gene. CDR3: CASSRNIQNTGELFF. Written as DNA, the CDR3 is TGTGCCAGCTCACGAAATATACAGAACACCGGGGAGCTGTTTTTT. Supplemented by reference TRBV18 and TRBJ2-2, the full variable domain reads NAGVMQNPRHLVRRRGQEARLRCSPMKGHSHVYWYRQLPEEGLKFMVYLQKENIIDESGMPKERFSAEFPKEGPSILRIQQVVRGDSAAYFCASSRNIQNTGELFFGEGSRLTVL.

V usage is TRBV7-2 and J usage is TRBJ2-7; a weak D match, TRBD2 (6 bases). Germline-derived CDR1 and CDR2 are SGHTA and FQGNSA. V dropped 3 bases and J dropped 3 bases, with 15 bases sitting between them. The CDR3 runs to 15 residues. In nucleotides, the CDR3 is TGTGCCAGCAGCTTGTCCGCCGGGACTCTCTACGAGCAGTACTTC. It is translated as CASSLSAGTLYEQYF.

This clone appeared a single time. Other DNA sequences in the same sample also yield this CDR3. The chain uses TRBV7-2 and TRBJ2-7; TRBD2 is a possible D gene (7 bases). The CDR3 covers 14 residues. The V gene's germline CDR1 is SGHTA and CDR2 FQGNSA. V lost 1 base to trimming and J lost 2 bases, with 9 bases between them. The CDR3 sequence: CASSLEGGAYEQYF. The CDR3 DNA reads as TGTGCCAGCAGCTTAGAAGGGGGGGCCTACGAGCAGTACTTC.

V and J are TRBV27 and TRBJ2-1, with TRBD1 as a possible D gene (5 bases). The germline V gene has CDR1 MNHEY and CDR2 SMNVEV (reference sequence). V was pared by 4 bases and J by 6 bases, with 22 bases between. The CDR3 consists of 17 residues. The CDR3 loop is CASSYSPRELVINEQFF. The CDR3 DNA follows: TGTGCCAGCAGTTACTCCCCCAGGGAATTGGTGATCAATGAGCAGTTCTTC.

The rearrangement uses TRBV10-3 and TRBJ2-7; 10 bases agree with TRBD1. Germline CDR1 ENHRY, CDR2 SYGVKD. CDR3 length: 15 amino acids. J lost 7 bases, V lost 6 bases, and 12 bases had no gene match. The CDR3 sequence is CAISKTGTGEVEQYF. The CDR3 region has the DNA TGTGCCATCAGCAAGACCGGGACAGGGGAGGTGGAGCAGTACTTC.

This chain connects TRBV28 to TRBJ1-3; D might be TRBD1 (6 bases). The V end was cut by 4 bases, the J end by 2 bases, with 9 bases between. The CDR3 is 14 amino acids. Looked up from germline, CDR1 is MDHEN and CDR2 is SYDVKM. The CDR3 sequence: CASSWTVAGNTIYF. Written as DNA, the CDR3 is TGTGCCAGCAGTTGGACAGTAGCTGGAAACACCATATATTTT.

The V gene is TRBV19, the J gene TRBJ1-2; possibly TRBD1 for D (6 bases). The length of the CDR3 is 17 residues. CDR1 and CDR2 from the germline V gene are LNHDA and SQIVND (reference sequence). The V and J ends lost 8 bases and 4 bases respectively, with 26 bases between them. In nucleotides, the CDR3 is TGTGCCAGTTTCACTCCATCCCGGGACACTGGGGCCTATGGCTACACCTTC. This gives the protein CASFTPSRDTGAYGYTF.

The chain recombines TRBV19 with TRBJ2-1, with D maybe TRBD1 (6 bases). The CDR3 contains 14 residues. In germline, CDR1 is LNHDA, CDR2 SQIVND (reference sequence). The ends were cut back, 7 bases at V and 4 bases at J, with 14 bases in the middle. This CDR3 is CASNPRTAYNEQFF. CDR3 nucleotides: TGTGCCAGTAACCCTCGGACAGCTTACAATGAGCAGTTCTTC.

V gene TRBV29-1 combines with J gene TRBJ2-7; the match to TRBD2 covers 10 bases. After removal of 0 bases from V and 4 bases from J, the junction contained 6 bases not matched to a gene. CDR1 is SQVTM, CDR2 ANQGSEA, per germline. This CDR3 has 15 amino acids. CDR3 sequence: CSVEDPLAGAYEQYF. DNA of the CDR3: TGCAGCGTTGAAGATCCCCTAGCGGGAGCTTACGAGCAGTACTTC.

The chain joins TRBV28 to TRBJ1-1; maybe TRBD1 (6 bases). The CDR3 runs 14 residues. Germline CDR1 MDHEN, CDR2 SYDVKM. V shed 3 bases and J shed 4 bases, with 12 bases lying between them. The CDR3 sequence: CASSFLAGVTEAFF. CDR3 nucleotide sequence: TGTGCCAGCAGTTTTTTAGCAGGGGTCACTGAAGCTTTCTTT.

In this sample, this clone turned up once. The DNA of the CDR3 is TGTGCCAGCAGCTTAGGGCTAGCGGCTAACACAGATACGCAGTATTTT. This codes for CASSLGLAANTDTQYF. The V call is TRBV7-2, the J call TRBJ2-3, with 7 bases matching TRBD2. This CDR3 has 16 amino acids. Germline CDR1 reads SGHTA; CDR2 reads FQGNSA. Trimming removed 1 base from V and 2 bases from J; junction bases left unmatched: 6. Based on the CDR3 plus reference TRBV7-2 and TRBJ2-3, the full variable domain is GAGVSQSPSNKVTEKGKDVELRCDPISGHTALYWYRQSLGQGLEFLIYFQGNSAPDKSGLPSDRFSAERTGGSVSTLTIQRTQQEDSAVYLCASSLGLAANTDTQYFGPGTRLTVL.

The chain couples TRBV2 to TRBJ2-7; 9 bases line up with TRBD2. The J segment lost 6 bases and the V segment lost 6 bases, leaving 6 bases of the junction unmatched. The CDR3 runs 13 residues. The V gene's germline CDR1 is SNHLY and CDR2 FYNNEI. The DNA of the CDR3 is TGTGCCAGCAGGGGGACTAGCAACGGCGAGCAGTACTTC. Encoded protein: CASRGTSNGEQYF.

The chain has TRBV28 and TRBJ1-1; TRBD1 matches at 7 bases. The CDR3 has 16 amino acids. V was pared by 6 bases and J by 4 bases, with 14 bases of the junction left unmatched. Germline V lookup: CDR1 MDHEN, CDR2 SYDVKM. DNA of the CDR3: TGTGCCAGCAGGCCGGGACAGTGGGATGTTGGCACTGAAGCTTTCTTT. Protein product: CASRPGQWDVGTEAFF.

This sequence joins TRBV19 and TRBJ1-4; D is undetermined. Trimming left V 4 bases short and J 0 bases short, with 12 bases between. Germline assignment: CDR1 LNHDA and CDR2 SQIVND (reference sequence). This CDR3 is 16 amino acids long. The CDR3 nucleotides read TGTGCCAGTAGTACCCAAATCGGAGCAACTAATGAAAAACTGTTTTTT. It yields the protein CASSTQIGATNEKLFF.